The 20 T cell receptor beta chains reported below all come from one sample, sequenced in a study of Ad26.COV2.S vaccination and SARS-CoV-2 variants. Sequenced by immunoSEQ multiplex PCR; TCRdb stores in-frame clones only, minus some. The table shows approximately 360,000 clones, with 83% occurring only once. Sample treatment: around 19 received Ad26.COV2.S at low or high dose, single or two shots; about five received placebo; per-sample allocation not given. Specimen acquisition occurred on day 63 following the initial vaccine or placebo injection. Sequenced here: peripheral blood, sampled in a trial of Ad26.COV2.S vaccine versus placebo. The origin of the receptors is a person aged 18-60 years who received the Ad26.COV2.S COVID-19 vaccine or a placebo.

The chain uses TRBV10-3 and TRBJ1-6; D gene uncertain. Germline V gene sequence: CDR1 ENHRY, CDR2 SYGVKD. The CDR3 has 16 amino acids. Trimming cost V 0 bases and J 8 bases, with 14 bases left between them. The CDR3 region is CAISESNGRLHSPLHF. The CDR3 DNA reads TGTGCCATCAGTGAGTCGAACGGGCGGTTGCATTCACCCCTCCACTTT.

The chain carries TRBV6-5 and TRBJ1-3; D ambiguous. The CDR3 length is 15 residues. In germline, CDR1 is MNHEY, CDR2 SVGAGI. Deletions cut 6 bases from V and 4 bases from J, with 16 bases between. This CDR3 reads CASSRRRASGNTIYF. The CDR3 DNA reads as TGTGCCAGCAGCAGGAGGAGGGCATCGGGAAACACCATATATTTT.

The genes are TRBV2 and TRBJ2-7, with 11 bases aligning to TRBD1. The germline V gene encodes CDR1 SNHLY and CDR2 FYNNEI. J was trimmed by 9 bases and V by 11 bases; bases with no gene match: 12. The CDR3 has 13 residues. For the CDR3, the DNA is TGTGCCTCCTCCAGGACAGGGGGCGAGGGGCAGTACTTC. It is translated as CASSRTGGEGQYF.

This rearrangement joins TRBV9 to TRBJ2-2, with D possibly TRBD1 on 5 matching bases. Germline V gene data show CDR1 as SGDLS and CDR2 as YYNGEE. V gave up 2 bases and J gave up 6 bases, with 14 bases separating them. The length of the CDR3 is 15 residues. CDR3 sequence reads: CASSVHSGPAGELFF. In DNA, the CDR3 is TGTGCCAGCAGCGTTCACTCAGGGCCGGCCGGGGAGCTGTTTTTT.

The V gene is TRBV9, the J gene TRBJ2-5; 10 nucleotides match TRBD2. The CDR3 has 16 residues. The germline CDR1 and CDR2 sequences are SGDLS and YYNGEE. V gave up 4 bases and J gave up 4 bases; unmatched junction bases: 10. This CDR3 is CASSRHPSSGRETQYF. Written as DNA, the CDR3 is TGTGCCAGCAGCCGACACCCTTCTAGCGGGAGAGAGACCCAGTACTTC.

V usage is TRBV28 and J usage is TRBJ1-1; D remains ambiguous. CDR3 length: 12 amino acids. Per the germline V gene, CDR1 is MDHEN and CDR2 is SYDVKM. The V end was cut by 7 bases, the J end by 3 bases, with 9 bases between. The CDR3 here is CASMSEDTEAFF. The CDR3 coding sequence is TGTGCCAGCATGTCTGAGGACACTGAAGCTTTCTTT. The whole variable domain, remainder taken from reference TRBV28 and TRBJ1-1, is DVKVTQSSRYLVKRTGEKVFLECVQDMDHENMFWYRQDPGLGLRLIYFSYDVKMKEKGDIPEGYSVSREKKERFSLILESASTNQTSMYLCASMSEDTEAFFGQGTRLTVV.

V usage is TRBV6-1 and J usage is TRBJ2-5; D is unresolved. CDR1 is MNHNS and CDR2 is SASEGT in the germline V gene. The CDR3 extends over 12 amino acids. The germline V and J ends were trimmed by 2 bases and 5 bases, with 6 bases remaining between them. CDR3 DNA sequence: TGTGCCAGCAGTGAAACCGGGGAGACCCAGTACTTC. Its translation is CASSETGETQYF.

V is TRBV7-2 and J is TRBJ1-5; TRBD1 might be the D (6 bases). Trimming cost V 2 bases and J 4 bases, with 9 bases left between them. The CDR3 consists of 14 residues. Germline lookup yields CDR1 SGHTA and CDR2 FQGNSA. The DNA of the CDR3 is TGTGCCAGCAGCTTAAGGCAGGGGAATCAGCCCCAGCATTTT. This encodes CASSLRQGNQPQHF.

The chain links TRBV28 to TRBJ1-5; D gene uncertain. Germline lookup yields CDR1 MDHEN and CDR2 SYDVKM. The CDR3 has 16 residues. V was cut by 5 bases and J by 0 bases, with 14 bases left in between. The CDR3 protein is CASSPVGVYSNQPQHF. CDR3 nucleotide sequence: TGTGCCAGCAGTCCGGTGGGAGTTTATAGCAATCAGCCCCAGCATTTT.

The J gene is TRBJ1-3, the V gene TRBV5-1; 8 bases line up with TRBD1. The CDR3 length is 16 residues. J was trimmed by 4 bases and V by 4 bases; bases with no gene match: 10. Per the germline V gene, CDR1 is SGHRS and CDR2 is YFSETQ. The CDR3 loop reads CASSVGTGRVGNTIYF. The CDR3, as DNA: TGCGCCAGCAGCGTTGGGACAGGTCGAGTGGGAAACACCATATATTTT.

The rearrangement uses TRBV10-2 and TRBJ2-2; D possibly corresponds to TRBD1 (6 bases). The CDR3 length is 14 residues. V was clipped by 7 bases and J by 1 base, with 10 bases between them. Per the germline V gene, CDR1 is WSHSY and CDR2 is SAAADI. The CDR3 sequence: CASTRTVNTGELFF. The CDR3, as DNA: TGCGCCAGCACCCGGACAGTGAACACCGGGGAGCTGTTTTTT.

This chain joins TRBV11-1 and TRBJ2-7; tentative D call: TRBD2 (5 bases). The V gene's germline CDR1 is SGHAT and CDR2 FQDESV (reference sequence). The CDR3 spans 15 residues. V shed 3 bases and J shed 1 base, with 13 bases lying between them. CDR3 protein: CASSFSGTTSYEQYF. DNA of the CDR3: TGTGCCAGCAGCTTCAGCGGTACTACGTCCTACGAGCAGTACTTC.

The V gene is TRBV7-3, the J gene TRBJ2-2; 8 bases fit TRBD2. Germline assignment: CDR1 SGHTA and CDR2 FQGTGA. The CDR3 runs to 14 residues. Trimming cost V 5 bases and J 5 bases; bases outside gene matches: 4. This chain's CDR3 is CASSPTGGTGELFF. As DNA, the CDR3 is TGTGCCAGCAGCCCCACGGGAGGGACCGGGGAGCTGTTTTTT. The full variable domain, with the rest looked up from reference TRBV7-3 and TRBJ2-2, is GAGVSQTPSNKVTEKGKYVELRCDPISGHTALYWYRQSLGQGPEFLIYFQGTGAADDSGLPNDRFFAVRPEGSVSTLKIQRTERGDSAVYLCASSPTGGTGELFFGEGSRLTVL.

The chain uses TRBV4-2 and TRBJ2-4; TRBD2 agrees at 11 bases. This CDR3 has 16 residues. Trimming cost V 0 bases and J 12 bases; bases outside gene matches: 10. Germline V lookup: CDR1 LGHNA, CDR2 YNFKEQ. CDR3 residues: CASSQDSGLAGGHQYF. The CDR3 DNA reads as TGTGCCAGCAGCCAAGATTCCGGGCTAGCGGGGGGCCATCAGTACTTC.

This clone was seen once. The chain links TRBV5-1 to TRBJ1-1; D unclear. This CDR3 region has 15 residues. Germline V gives CDR1 SGHRS, CDR2 YFSETQ. The V gene lost 0 bases and the J gene lost 2 bases, with 11 bases spanning the gap. CDR3 DNA: TGCGCCAGCAGCTTGGGGAGTCATAGAAACACTGAAGCTTTCTTT. Translating it yields CASSLGSHRNTEAFF.

As DNA, the CDR3 is TGTGCCAGCAGCTTAAATATCGTTGGGACAGGGCCCACCGGGGAGCTGTTTTTT. Translating gives CASSLNIVGTGPTGELFF. V and J are TRBV7-9 and TRBJ2-2; 9 bases fit TRBD1. Unmatched junction bases numbered 11, after V lost 2 bases and J lost 4 bases. This CDR3 is built from 18 residues. Germline CDR1 is SEHNR and CDR2 is FQNEAQ (reference sequence).

The chain is built from TRBV7-2 and TRBJ1-2; TRBD1 aligns across 9 bases. The CDR3 is 15 residues long. Per the germline V gene, CDR1 is SGHTA and CDR2 is FQGNSA. V lost 5 bases to trimming and J lost 0 bases; unmatched junction nucleotides: 4. The CDR3 here is CASSPGTGPNYGYTF. In nucleotides, the CDR3 is TGTGCCAGCAGCCCCGGGACAGGGCCTAACTATGGCTACACCTTC.

This sequence joins TRBV19 and TRBJ2-7; TRBD1 agrees at 8 bases. The CDR3 has 15 residues. Trimming cost V 3 bases and J 8 bases; bases outside gene matches: 12. Germline lookup yields CDR1 LNHDA and CDR2 SQIVND (reference sequence). The CDR3 bases are TGTGCCAGTAGTATTGGGGGACAGGTTACGGTTCAGCAGTACTTC. Its translation is CASSIGGQVTVQQYF.

The chain uses TRBV5-1 and TRBJ1-2; 8 bases align to TRBD1. The CDR3 consists of 12 residues. Germline-derived CDR1 and CDR2 are SGHRS and YFSETQ. Trimming took 2 bases from V and 8 from J; bases not matched to a gene: 2. The CDR3 coding sequence is TGCGCCAGCAGCTTTGACAGGGGCGGCTACACCTTC. Translating it yields CASSFDRGGYTF.

Details on this clone: Other DNA sequences in this sample translate to the same CDR3. The rearrangement uses TRBV7-8 and TRBJ2-3; D is ambiguous. CDR1 is SGHVS, CDR2 FQNEAQ, per germline. V was trimmed by 5 bases and J by 6 bases, leaving 9 bases between them. This CDR3 has 12 amino acids. Here the CDR3 DNA reads TGTGCCAGCAGCCGGCCCCGGGATACGCAGTATTTT. This gives the protein CASSRPRDTQYF.